The 32 T cell receptor beta chains presented below share a single source sample, sequenced in a study of cytomegalovirus exposure and HLA in healthy donors (dated by TCRdb to 2016 to 2017). Preparation of the library involved the immunoSEQ multiplex PCR assay. For the multiplex PCR, a mixture combining 60 forward primers for TCR Vbeta segments and 13 reverse primers for TCR Jbeta segments was used. The clones in this table, taken by TCRdb from immuneACCESS, are in-frame only. Not every clone is retained; where verified, under half of the shortfall comes from an unresolved V gene, and the cause of the rest is unknown. The sample contains roughly 130,000 clones, roughly four fifths of them found a single time. The ten biggest clones cover around 11% of the sample. Material: PBMCs. The origin of the receptors is a male donor in good health and CMV-seropositive.

The chain carries TRBV18 and TRBJ1-1, with TRBD1 identical over 9 bases. Germline V gene data show CDR1 as KGHSH and CDR2 as LQKENI. V dropped 3 bases and J dropped 3; count of bases not matched to a gene: 8. This CDR3 spans 16 amino acids. Here the CDR3 reads CASSPLGQGLDTEAFF. The CDR3 bases are TGTGCCAGCTCACCCCTGGGACAGGGACTAGACACTGAAGCTTTCTTT.

The chain links TRBV5-6 to TRBJ2-7, with D perhaps matching TRBD1 (6 bases). The CDR3 has 14 amino acids. Trimming cost V 4 bases and J 1 base, with 12 bases left between them. Germline V gives CDR1 SGHDT, CDR2 YYEEEE. The CDR3 region is CASSPGQSSYEQYF. CDR3 DNA sequence: TGTGCCAGCAGCCCAGGACAGAGTTCCTACGAGCAGTACTTC.

The sample holds one count of this clone. The V and J genes are TRBV5-6 and TRBJ2-1; a weak D match, TRBD2 (6 bases). V dropped 2 bases and J dropped 0 bases, with 9 bases sitting between them. Per germline, CDR1 SGHDT and CDR2 YYEEEE. The CDR3 contains 15 residues. DNA for the CDR3: TGTGCCAGCAGCTTTGGACTACTCTCCTACAATGAGCAGTTCTTC. Translated: CASSFGLLSYNEQFF.

The rearrangement joins TRBV29-1 to TRBJ2-2; maybe TRBD1 (6 bases). The CDR3 consists of 15 residues. Trimming removed 4 bases from V and 3 bases from J, with 15 bases in between. Germline V CDR1 and CDR2: SQVTM, ANQGSEA. CDR3 sequence reads: CSVGTGSGDTGELFF. CDR3 nucleotides: TGCAGCGTTGGCACAGGGTCCGGGGACACCGGGGAGCTGTTTTTT.

The V call is TRBV28, the J call TRBJ2-1; D is uncertain. V lost 8 bases to trimming and J lost 5 bases, with 16 bases between them. The CDR3 consists of 14 residues. Per germline, CDR1 MDHEN and CDR2 SYDVKM. DNA for the CDR3: TGTGCCAGCGGCAAAGGTTCAGGCGACAATGAGCAGTTCTTC. Translating gives CASGKGSGDNEQFF.

The chain uses TRBV28 and TRBJ2-5; 14 bases agree with TRBD2. CDR3 length equals 16 residues. CDR1 and CDR2 (germline): MDHEN, SYDVKM. Losses at the gene ends were 4 bases for V and 1 base for J; bases not matched to a gene: 2. The CDR3 reads CASSWGLAGAQETQYF. In DNA form, the CDR3 reads TGTGCCAGCAGTTGGGGACTAGCGGGAGCCCAAGAGACCCAGTACTTC.

This rearrangement joins TRBV5-4 to TRBJ2-7; a weak D match, TRBD1 (5 bases). Trimming left V 2 bases short and J 3 bases short, with 15 bases between. The CDR3 covers 15 residues. CDR1 is SGHNT and CDR2 is YYREEE in the germline V gene (reference sequence). The CDR3 DNA sequence: TGTGCCAGCAGCTTCTTTCCGGACAAGTTCTACGAGCAGTACTTC. Amino acid sequence: CASSFFPDKFYEQYF.

The CDR3 loop is CASSLGQGGYTF. Written as DNA, the CDR3 is TGTGCCAGCAGCTTGGGGCAGGGTGGCTACACCTTC. The J gene is TRBJ1-2, the V gene TRBV5-6; TRBD1 might be the D (5 bases). CDR3 size: 12 residues. Germline assignment: CDR1 SGHDT and CDR2 YYEEEE. The V gene lost 0 bases and the J gene lost 7 bases, with 7 bases spanning the gap.

V is TRBV5-1 and J is TRBJ2-3; 16 nucleotides agree with TRBD2. V lost 4 bases to trimming and J lost 5 bases; unmatched junction nucleotides: 10. Germline V CDR1 and CDR2: SGHRS, YFSETQ. CDR3 length equals 18 residues. In nucleotides, the CDR3 is TGCGCCAGCAGCCCGGGACTAGCGGGAGGGCCTAACGAAGATACGCAGTATTTT. This encodes CASSPGLAGGPNEDTQYF.

This clone was observed a few times. V usage is TRBV2 and J usage is TRBJ2-3; D perhaps matches TRBD2 (6 bases). V lost 4 bases, J lost 1 base, and 12 bases lay in between. Per germline, CDR1 SNHLY and CDR2 FYNNEI. The CDR3 runs to 15 residues. CDR3 nucleotide sequence: TGTGCCAGCAGTGTCCGGGAGATCGGCACAGATACGCAGTATTTT. It translates to CASSVREIGTDTQYF.

This chain joins TRBV29-1 and TRBJ1-1; possible D gene TRBD1, 6 bases. The CDR3 sequence is 13 residues long. Germline V gene data show CDR1 as SQVTM and CDR2 as ANQGSEA. V shed 7 bases and J shed 5 bases, with 17 bases lying between them. CDR3 residues: CSAEGTPGTEAFF. Written as DNA, the CDR3 is TGCAGCGCCGAAGGGACACCGGGGACTGAAGCTTTCTTT.

This sequence joins TRBV5-6 and TRBJ2-1, with 9 bases that match TRBD2. Germline CDR1 SGHDT, CDR2 YYEEEE. The trim removed 5 bases at V and 0 bases at J, leaving 6 bases unmatched. The length of the CDR3 is 16 residues. The DNA of the CDR3 is TGTGCCAGCAGACCTAGCGGGGAGAGCTCCTACAATGAGCAGTTCTTC. It specifies CASRPSGESSYNEQFF.

J is TRBJ2-7 and V is TRBV9; no definite D call. Germline assignment: CDR1 SGDLS and CDR2 YYNGEE. This CDR3 is built from 11 residues. V was shortened by 4 bases and J by 6 bases, with 8 bases between the two germline ends. The CDR3 sequence is CASSTPREQYF. CDR3 DNA sequence: TGTGCCAGCAGCACCCCGCGCGAGCAGTACTTC.

This clone has just one count. The V call is TRBV6-1, the J call TRBJ2-1, with D possibly TRBD2 on 5 matching bases. CDR3 size: 14 residues. The V gene lost 0 bases and the J gene lost 10 bases, with 13 bases spanning the gap. Germline V gene data show CDR1 as MNHNS and CDR2 as SASEGT. CDR3 in amino acids: CASSEALGGVEQFF. The CDR3 region has the DNA TGTGCCAGCAGTGAAGCGCTCGGAGGAGTCGAGCAGTTCTTC.

The gene calls are TRBV9 and TRBJ2-1, with TRBD2 matching over 10 bases. The germline V gene encodes CDR1 SGDLS and CDR2 YYNGEE. V dropped 4 bases and J dropped 11; count of bases not matched to a gene: 15. This CDR3 region has 16 residues. The CDR3 loop is CASSPEMSGRGLKQFF. The DNA for the CDR3 is TGTGCCAGCAGCCCAGAAATGAGCGGGAGGGGGTTGAAGCAGTTCTTC.

This rearrangement joins TRBV2 to TRBJ1-3; 8 bases map to TRBD1. The germline CDR1 and CDR2 sequences are SNHLY and FYNNEI. V shed 6 bases and J 4 bases; nucleotides not matched to a gene: 8. This CDR3 has 15 residues. CDR3 coding DNA: TGTGCCAGCAGAGGCGGGACAGGACGAGGAAACACCATATATTTT. It translates to CASRGGTGRGNTIYF.

This chain connects TRBV7-2 to TRBJ1-2, with TRBD1 matching 7 bases. The germline V gene has CDR1 SGHTA and CDR2 FQGNSA. The V gene end was trimmed by 3 bases and the J gene end by 8 bases; junction bases not matched to a gene: 6. The CDR3 totals 13 residues. The chain's CDR3 is CASSFEGARGYTF. CDR3 DNA: TGTGCCAGCAGCTTTGAGGGGGCGAGAGGCTACACCTTC.

The chain couples TRBV19 to TRBJ1-4, with D possibly being TRBD1 (6 bases). V was trimmed by 6 bases and J by 6 bases, leaving 11 bases between them. The CDR3 contains 13 residues. Germline CDR1 is LNHDA and CDR2 is SQIVND (reference sequence). CDR3 loop: CASSWTDYEKLFF. The CDR3 region has the DNA TGTGCCAGTAGCTGGACAGATTATGAAAAACTGTTTTTT.

The chain recombines TRBV27 with TRBJ2-5; 7 positions match TRBD2. This CDR3 comprises 15 residues. V was pared by 6 bases and J by 3 bases, with 10 bases of the junction left unmatched. The germline V gene has CDR1 MNHEY and CDR2 SMNVEV (reference sequence). CDR3 in DNA: TGTGCCAGCAGCTCGTCGGGGGGTAGCGAAGAGACCCAGTACTTC. Its translation: CASSSSGGSEETQYF.

J is TRBJ1-2 and V is TRBV5-4; 10 bases align to TRBD1. Unmatched junction bases numbered 8, after V lost 4 bases and J lost 5 bases. Germline V lookup: CDR1 SGHNT, CDR2 YYREEE (reference sequence). The CDR3 has 15 amino acids. The CDR3 nucleotides are TGTGCCAGCAGCCGGGGCTGGGACAGGGGTTATGGCTACACCTTC. Residues: CASSRGWDRGYGYTF.

This chain links TRBV28 with TRBJ2-3, with D uncertain. V was clipped by 5 bases and J by 3 bases, with 9 bases between them. From germline, CDR1 is MDHEN and CDR2 SYDVKM. CDR3 length: 13 residues. The CDR3 DNA sequence: TGTGCCAGCAGTGGCGGATCGACAGATACGCAGTATTTT. It specifies CASSGGSTDTQYF.

In this sample, this clone turned up once. This sequence joins TRBV28 and TRBJ1-2; possibly TRBD1 for D (5 bases). The V gene's germline CDR1 is MDHEN and CDR2 SYDVKM. This CDR3 contains 11 residues. The V end lost 10 bases, the J end lost 7 bases, and 13 bases lay between the germline ends. The CDR3 coding sequence is TGTGCCATCTCCGGGGGGGGTGGCTACACCTTC. As protein: CAISGGGGYTF.

In its sample, this clone was seen a few times. V gene TRBV6-1 combines with J gene TRBJ2-3; 8 bases map to TRBD1. The CDR3 spans 16 residues. From germline, CDR1 is MNHNS and CDR2 SASEGT. V shed 2 bases, J shed 1 base, and the junction held 5 bases outside the gene matches. CDR3 loop: CASSESMGQGTDTQYF. The CDR3 bases are TGTGCCAGCAGTGAATCGATGGGACAGGGCACAGATACGCAGTATTTT.

This clone was detected only a few times. This chain links TRBV5-4 with TRBJ2-7, with D possibly matching TRBD1 (5 bases). Germline assignment: CDR1 SGHNT and CDR2 YYREEE (reference sequence). The CDR3 runs to 15 residues. V lost 3 bases and J 2 bases, leaving 15 bases between the germline ends. The CDR3 sequence: CASSSQTGDTYEQYF. The CDR3, as DNA: TGTGCCAGCAGCTCCCAAACAGGCGATACCTACGAGCAGTACTTC.

The chain carries TRBV9 and TRBJ1-3, with D possibly being TRBD1 (6 bases). This CDR3 contains 17 residues. Germline CDR1 is SGDLS and CDR2 is YYNGEE. Trimming took off 2 bases at V and 0 bases at J, with 15 bases between the two ends. CDR3 coding DNA: TGTGCCAGCAGCGTGGGGGCAGGGTCCCTCTCTGGAAACACCATATATTTT. Translating gives CASSVGAGSLSGNTIYF. Based on the CDR3 plus reference TRBV9 and TRBJ1-3, the full variable domain is DSGVTQTPKHLITATGQRVTLRCSPRSGDLSVYWYQQSLDQGLQFLIQYYNGEERAKGNILERFSAQQFPDLHSELNLSSLELGDSALYFCASSVGAGSLSGNTIYFGEGSWLTVV.

The rearrangement joins TRBV5-5 to TRBJ1-5, with a possible D match to TRBD1 (6 bases). This CDR3 is built from 12 residues. CDR1 is SGHKS, CDR2 YYEKEE, per germline (reference sequence). Trimming stripped 4 bases from V and 6 bases from J, with 8 bases between. Here the CDR3 DNA reads TGTGCCAGCAGCGTACAGGGTCAGCCCCAGCATTTT. Its translation is CASSVQGQPQHF.

CDR3 nucleotide sequence: TGTGCCAGCAGCGGGGGCCTGGGCAGGGGAAACACCATATATTTT. Translated: CASSGGLGRGNTIYF. The chain links TRBV9 to TRBJ1-3; a possible D gene is TRBD1 (5 bases). The germline gives CDR1 SGDLS, CDR2 YYNGEE. This CDR3 is built from 15 residues. V lost 3 bases to trimming and J lost 4 bases, with 14 bases between them.

This clone was observed once. V is TRBV9 and J is TRBJ2-3; TRBD2 agrees at 7 bases. V lost 4 bases to trimming and J lost 3 bases; unmatched junction nucleotides: 11. Per germline, CDR1 SGDLS and CDR2 YYNGEE. This CDR3 region has 16 residues. The CDR3 loop reads CASSPTGGRGTDTQYF. CDR3 nucleotides: TGTGCCAGCAGCCCCACGGGCGGGAGAGGGACAGATACGCAGTATTTT.

Only one count was recorded for this clone. Here the CDR3 reads CASSWEGRYNEQFF. The CDR3 DNA sequence: TGCGCCAGCAGCTGGGAGGGCCGCTACAATGAGCAGTTCTTC. V gene TRBV5-1 combines with J gene TRBJ2-1; 7 bases are shared with TRBD2. CDR3 length: 14 amino acids. Germline CDR1 is SGHRS and CDR2 is YFSETQ. Unmatched junction bases numbered 3, after V lost 3 bases and J lost 3 bases.

Comment on this clone: The identical CDR3 is also encoded by other nucleotide sequences in the sample. The rearrangement uses TRBV28 and TRBJ1-1, with TRBD1 matching over 7 bases. The germline V gene encodes CDR1 MDHEN and CDR2 SYDVKM. CDR3 length: 13 amino acids. The J segment lost 4 bases and the V segment lost 8 bases, leaving 7 bases of the junction unmatched. In DNA, the CDR3 is TGTGCCAGCCATACAGGGGCCGTCACTGAAGCTTTCTTT. Protein sequence: CASHTGAVTEAFF.

This clone has only a few counts. CDR3 amino acids: CASSLNPGNTEAFF. CDR3 DNA sequence: TGTGCCAGCAGCTTAAATCCGGGAAACACTGAAGCTTTCTTT. The V gene is TRBV7-3, the J gene TRBJ1-1; D remains ambiguous. This CDR3 spans 14 amino acids. Germline values: CDR1 SGHTA, CDR2 FQGTGA. V gave up 1 base and J gave up 2 bases, with 8 bases separating them. The variable domain in full, completed from reference TRBV7-3 and TRBJ1-1, reads GAGVSQTPSNKVTEKGKYVELRCDPISGHTALYWYRQSLGQGPEFLIYFQGTGAADDSGLPNDRFFAVRPEGSVSTLKIQRTERGDSAVYLCASSLNPGNTEAFFGQGTRLTVV.

This chain uses TRBV18 with TRBJ2-7; TRBD2 might be the D (6 bases). This CDR3 region has 15 residues. V dropped 6 bases and J dropped 5 bases, with 20 bases sitting between them. CDR1 is KGHSH, CDR2 LQKENI, per germline. The CDR3 region has the DNA TGTGCCAGCTCGCCTCTACGGGAGAGAGCGGACGAGCAGTACTTC. The encoded protein is CASSPLRERADEQYF.